The rows below give T cell receptor beta chains drawn from one sample of a study of T cell repertoires in cytomegalovirus infection. TCRdb independently ran MiXCR on the reads; one entry per CDR3 protein. The table records 180,000 or so distinct CDR3 sequences, roughly 17% of them present only once. Input material: CD8+ T cells from PBMCs. All receptors come from a human donor in good health (CMV status not recorded). Some clones in this sample may be carry-over from other donors' samples. Both conserved end residues are part of each CDR3. The order of the fields is V gene, J gene, clone size, D gene, CDR3 DNA, CDR3 protein. A D gene is named only where the DNA matches it firmly. Not every row has a clone size; where given, it reads once, few, many or a size class.

TRBV7-8,TRBJ2-6,few,.,TGTGCCAGCAGCTCACACAGCTCTGGGGCCAACGTCCTGACTTTC,CASSSHSSGANVLTF
TRBV6-1,TRBJ2-5,few,.,TGTGCCAGCAATGACGGGAGCCAAGAGACCCAGTACTTC,CASNDGSQETQYF
TRBV6-1,TRBJ2-5,few,.,TGTGCCAGCAGTTTCAACAGGGTAGGGCAAGAGACCCAGTACTTC,CASSFNRVGQETQYF
TRBV7-9,TRBJ2-1,few,.,TGTGCCAGCAGCAAAGACAGGACTTCCTACAATGAGCAGTTCTTC,CASSKDRTSYNEQFF
TRBV4-1,TRBJ1-5,few,.,TGCGCCAGCAGCCAATACATTCAGGATAATCAGCCCCAGCATTTT,CASSQYIQDNQPQHF
TRBV7-9,TRBJ1-5,few,.,TGTGCCAGCAGCTTAATTGGTCGGGGATCTGATCGCGATCAGCCCCAGCATTTT,CASSLIGRGSDRDQPQHF
TRBV2,TRBJ2-7,few,.,TGTGCCAGCAGTGAAGCGCTTGCCAGCTACGAGCAGTACTTC,CASSEALASYEQYF
TRBV2,TRBJ1-1,.,TRBD1,TGTGCCAGCAGTGTGGGACAGGGGTTCACTGAAGCTTTCTTT,CASSVGQGFTEAFF
TRBV7-9,TRBJ1-2,.,.,TGTGCCAGCAGCTCCGGGAACTATGGCTACACCTTC,CASSSGNYGYTF
TRBV7-6,TRBJ2-7,few,.,TGTGCCAGCGCATCAGGGGAATCTAACGAGCAGTACTTC,CASASGESNEQYF
TRBV12-3/TRBV12-4,TRBJ2-5,.,.,TGTGCCAGCAGTTTAAGGGTAGCCCTGGAGACCCAGTACTTC,CASSLRVALETQYF
TRBV7-9,TRBJ2-5,.,.,TGTGCCAGCAGCTTTGGGGGGCTCTCAGGGGCAGAGACCCAGTACTTC,CASSFGGLSGAETQYF
TRBV7-2,TRBJ2-5,many,.,TGTGCCAGCAGGGAGGGCCAAGAGACCCAGTACTTC,CASREGQETQYF
TRBV7-8,TRBJ2-3,few,.,TGTGCCAGCAGCTTCTCTAGCAGACCCACAGATACGCAGTATTTT,CASSFSSRPTDTQYF
TRBV27,TRBJ2-6,.,.,TGTGCCAGCAGCGCCCAGGGATTTTCTGGGGCCAACGTCCTGACTTTC,CASSAQGFSGANVLTF
TRBV7-2,TRBJ2-7,.,.,TGTGCCAGCAGCTTAGGCAGGGGAATATCCTACGAGCAGTACTTC,CASSLGRGISYEQYF
TRBV6-2/TRBV6-3,TRBJ2-1,few,TRBD2,TGTGCCAGCAGGGCCGGGACTAGCGACTACAATGAGCAGTTCTTC,CASRAGTSDYNEQFF
TRBV7-2,TRBJ1-5,.,.,TGTGCCAGCAGCTTAGCGACAGCCAGCAATCAGCCCCAGCATTTT,CASSLATASNQPQHF
TRBV11-2,TRBJ2-7,.,.,TGTGCCAGCAGCTTAGACGGGACACCTTACGAGCAGTACTTC,CASSLDGTPYEQYF
TRBV7-2,TRBJ2-1,few,.,TGTGCCAGCAGCTCCCGACCTACAGGGAGCTCCTACAATGAGCAGTTCTTC,CASSSRPTGSSYNEQFF
TRBV7-8,TRBJ2-5,.,TRBD2,TGTGCCAGCAGCTCTTCACCGTCGGGGGGAAAAGAGACCCAGTACTTC,CASSSSPSGGKETQYF
TRBV11-2,TRBJ2-1,.,.,TGTGCCAGCAGCACCCAAGCAGGGACGCGGAGAGATGAGCAGTTCTTC,CASSTQAGTRRDEQFF
TRBV7-9,TRBJ2-1,.,TRBD1,TGTGCCAGCAGCTTAGGGACAGGGGCGTCAAATGAGCAGTTCTTC,CASSLGTGASNEQFF
TRBV7-9,TRBJ2-7,.,TRBD1,TGTGCCAGCACCTCGGGGACAGGGTCCTACGAGCAGTACTTC,CASTSGTGSYEQYF
TRBV7-8,TRBJ2-1,.,.,TGTGCCAGCAGCCCCTCCGGAACTACCATCTACAATGAGCAGTTCTTC,CASSPSGTTIYNEQFF
TRBV7-9,TRBJ2-7,once,.,TGTGCCAGCAGCTTAGCAGGGAACTACGAGCAGTACTTC,CASSLAGNYEQYF
TRBV7-9,TRBJ1-1,.,.,TGTGCCAGCAGTGTTGTGGGGGGAGGCACTGAAGCTTTCTTT,CASSVVGGGTEAFF
TRBV7-2,TRBJ2-3,few,TRBD2,TGTGCCAGCAGCTACGGGACTATCCACGGGGATACGCAGTATTTT,CASSYGTIHGDTQYF
TRBV28,TRBJ2-2,.,.,TGTGCCAGCAGTTTCACAGGGAACACCGGGGAGCTGTTTTTT,CASSFTGNTGELFF
TRBV10-2,TRBJ1-1,few,TRBD1,TGCGCCAGTATCGGGACAGGGGAAGAAGCTTTCTTT,CASIGTGEEAFF
TRBV6-4,TRBJ2-3,.,.,TGTGCCAGCAGTGAGGCTAGCGACGGCACAGATACGCAGTATTTT,CASSEASDGTDTQYF
TRBV7-6,TRBJ1-1,.,.,TGTGCCAGCAGCCCCACCCCGGGTGGGGCGGCTGAAGCTTTCTTT,CASSPTPGGAAEAFF
TRBV6-2/TRBV6-3,TRBJ1-5,.,.,TGTGCCAGCAGTTACTCGGCAGTCAATCAGCCCCAGCATTTT,CASSYSAVNQPQHF
TRBV11-2,TRBJ2-2,.,.,TGTGCCAGCAGCTCGAGAGAAGCGGGACATCCCTGGGGAGGGGAGCTGTTTTTT,CASSSREAGHPWGGELFF
TRBV5-4,TRBJ2-3,few,TRBD2,TGTGCCAGCAGCCCAGGACTAGCGGGGGGATTATACACAGATACGCAGTATTTT,CASSPGLAGGLYTDTQYF
TRBV6-5,TRBJ2-7,.,TRBD2,TGTGCCAGCAGTTACGGGTCGGAAGCGGGGGCTCTGGACTACGAGCAGTACTTC,CASSYGSEAGALDYEQYF
TRBV2,TRBJ2-1,many,TRBD2,TGTGCCAGCAGCCCAGGACTAGTTTCTTCCTACAATGAGCAGTTCTTC,CASSPGLVSSYNEQFF
TRBV7-3,TRBJ2-3,few,TRBD2,TGTGCCAGCAGCCCGGGGGGATGGCAGTCAGATACGCAGTATTTT,CASSPGGWQSDTQYF
TRBV28,TRBJ2-5,.,TRBD1,TGTGCCAGCAGTTTTAAAGGGACAGCTTTCCAAGAGACCCAGTACTTC,CASSFKGTAFQETQYF
TRBV7-2,TRBJ2-7,.,TRBD1,TGTGCCAGCAGCTTAGCGGACAGGGGATCCTACGAGCAGTACTTC,CASSLADRGSYEQYF
TRBV29-1,TRBJ1-1,.,TRBD1,TGCAGCGTTGAAGGGGACAGCAGCCGTACTGAAGCTTTCTTT,CSVEGDSSRTEAFF
TRBV19,TRBJ2-7,.,TRBD2,TGTGCCAGTAGTATGGAGCGGGGCAGCTCCTACGAGCAGTACTTC,CASSMERGSSYEQYF
TRBV7-2,TRBJ2-3,.,TRBD2,TGTGCCAACAGCTTATGGATAGCGGGAACTTCCACAGATACGCAGTATTTT,CANSLWIAGTSTDTQYF
TRBV7-2,TRBJ1-1,.,.,TGTGCCAGCAGCTTAATAGAAGGTGGCCCCTTGAACACTGAAGCTTTCTTT,CASSLIEGGPLNTEAFF
TRBV4-2,TRBJ2-1,.,TRBD2,TGTGCCAGCAGCCAAGATTCCGTCGTACTAGCGGGGGCCAATGAGCAGTTCTTC,CASSQDSVVLAGANEQFF
TRBV7-9,TRBJ1-6,few,TRBD1,TGTGCCAGCAGTCGCGGACAGGGCTCACCCCTCCACTTT,CASSRGQGSPLHF
TRBV11-2,TRBJ1-6,few,.,TGTGCCAGCAGCCCAACTGTTGGGGGGGGTTCCTATAATTCACCCCTCCACTTT,CASSPTVGGGSYNSPLHF
TRBV7-9,TRBJ2-5,.,.,TGTGCCAGCAGCTTCAAATCGGGGGTTCAAGAGACCCAGTACTTC,CASSFKSGVQETQYF
TRBV6-5,TRBJ2-7,.,.,TGTGCCAGCAGTTCCGGACGGAGGACAACCTACGAGCAGTACTTC,CASSSGRRTTYEQYF
TRBV6-5,TRBJ2-7,.,.,TGTGCCAGCAGTTACTATGCAGGGAGTGAGCAGTACTTC,CASSYYAGSEQYF
TRBV11-2,TRBJ1-1,.,TRBD1,TGTGCCAGCAGCTTAGTGGGGCAGGGGGCTGGGGGGGCTTTCTTT,CASSLVGQGAGGAFF
TRBV29-1,TRBJ2-5,few,TRBD1,TGCAGCGTACGAGGACAGGGACTAGAGACCCAGTACTTC,CSVRGQGLETQYF
TRBV7-6,TRBJ2-7,.,.,TGTGCCAGCGGGTCTCCCCAGCGTGGACTGGGGGTTTCCGAGCAGTACTTC,CASGSPQRGLGVSEQYF
TRBV7-2,TRBJ1-1,.,.,TGTGCCAGCAGCTATGTGGGGGAAACTGAAGCTTTCTTT,CASSYVGETEAFF
TRBV28,TRBJ2-5,.,TRBD1,TGTGCCAGCAGCTACCCAGGGGGAGAGACCCAGTACTTC,CASSYPGGETQYF
TRBV6-4,TRBJ2-1,few,TRBD2,TGTGCCAGCAGTGACTCGGGCCAGCGGGGGGACTACAATGAGCAGTTCTTC,CASSDSGQRGDYNEQFF